This TCR beta chain was recorded in a study of T cell repertoires in cytomegalovirus infection. MiXCR was run by TCRdb on the reads, yielding one entry per CDR3 protein. The table has about 130,000 distinct CDR3 sequences, approximately 30% seen once; the top ten hold roughly half. With regard to this clonotype: Its antigen is as yet unknown.

This CDR3 is 13 amino acids long. Per germline, CDR1 MDHEN and CDR2 SYDVKM. Trimming left V 5 bases short and J 6 bases short, with 14 bases between. The sequenced sample was CD8+ T cells from cultured PBMCs, obtained from culture after CMV antigen stimulation. This clonotype was sampled from a human donor in good health (CMV status not recorded). Some clones in this sample may be carry-over from other donors' samples. J is TRBJ2-7 and V is TRBV28; D might be TRBD1 (5 bases). Here the CDR3 DNA reads TGTGCCAGCAGTCCTAGTGGGGCGGTCGAGCAGTACTTC. Protein product: CASSPSGAVEQYF.